Each of the 26 T cell receptor beta chains below was sequenced from the same sample in a study of T cell clonality in common variable immunodeficiency. The data were produced by immunoSEQ multiplex PCR, yet TCRdb's version contains in-frame clones alone and is incomplete. Listed for the sample are about 64,000 clones, none seen a single time. The sequenced sample was peripheral blood mononuclear cells. The source of these receptors is a person aged 18 to 75 in good health.

This clone was seen more than once but under ten times. The read finishes 3 residues shy of the CDR3 end, and the germline J gene is used to complete it. The chain combines TRBV20-1 with TRBJ2-1, with 8 bases identical to TRBD2. Trimming at V came to 2 bases and at J to 9 bases, leaving 6 bases not matched to a gene. The CDR3 is made up of 13 amino acids. Germline-derived CDR1 and CDR2 are DFQATT and SNEGSKA (reference sequence). The CDR3 region is CSARKREYVEQFF. The sequenced CDR3 bases are TGCAGTGCTAGAAAGCGGGAGTACGTTGAG.

In its sample, this clone was seen many times. The CDR3 end falls 3 residues outside the read, so it is completed with the germline J gene. This chain connects TRBV20-1 to TRBJ2-5; 8 bases map to TRBD2. The CDR3 sequence is 14 residues long. CDR1 and CDR2 from the germline V gene are DFQATT and SNEGSKA (reference sequence). The V gene end was trimmed by 3 bases and the J gene end by 4 bases; junction bases not matched to a gene: 7. The sequenced CDR3 bases are TGCAGTGCTAGCCGGACTAGCCTCGGAGAGACC. It is translated as CSASRTSLGET. The complete CDR3 sequence is CSASRTSLGETQYF.

The sample holds many counts of this clone. The CDR3 end lies 3 residues beyond the end of the read and is filled in from the germline J gene. The rearrangement uses TRBV20-1 and TRBJ1-3; 8 bases agree with TRBD1. Germline trimming cut 4 bases from V and 2 bases from J; bases unmatched to any gene: 4. Germline V gene lookup returns CDR1 DFQATT and CDR2 SNEGSKA (reference sequence). The CDR3 is made up of 14 amino acids. The CDR3 spells CSATDRGTGNTIYF. The sequenced part of the CDR3 DNA is TGCAGTGCTACTGACAGGGGAACTGGAAACACC.

This clone was seen at least ten times. The CDR3 is cut off 3 residues early in the read; its end comes from the germline J gene. This sequence joins TRBV5-1 and TRBJ2-3; TRBD2 might be the D (6 bases). The ends were cut back, 4 bases at V and 4 bases at J, with 19 bases in the middle. This CDR3 spans 16 amino acids. Germline loops: CDR1 SGHRS, CDR2 YFSETQ. Partial CDR3 DNA: TGCGCCAGCAGCACCCTAACAGGAGGGGCGGCAGATACG. It specifies CASSTLTGGAADT. The CDR3 in its entirety is CASSTLTGGAADTQYF.

This clone was detected many times. The CDR3 end is not reached by the read, which stops 3 residues before it; the germline J gene fills it in. The chain joins TRBV7-1 to TRBJ2-6, with 8 bases lining up with TRBD1. TRBV7-1 is sorted into the ORF group, with uncertain function. The CDR3 is 22 residues long. After removal of 3 bases from V and 2 bases from J, the junction contained 21 bases not matched to a gene. CDR3 DNA, as far as it was read: TGTGCCAGCAGCTCCGAGAAAGGGGACAGGCGGGTCCTTGGAGCTGGGGCCAACGTC. Encoded protein: CASSSEKGDRRVLGAGANV. The complete CDR3 reads CASSSEKGDRRVLGAGANVLTF.

Many counts were recorded for this clone. The sequence runs out 3 residues before the end of the CDR3; the remainder is reconstructed from the germline J gene. The J gene is TRBJ2-7, the V gene TRBV7-9; no reliable D call. The CDR3 sequence is 14 residues long. The V gene lost 1 base and the J gene lost 2 bases, with 9 bases spanning the gap. The germline V gene has CDR1 SEHNR and CDR2 FQNEAQ (reference sequence). Incomplete CDR3 DNA: TGTGCCAGCAGCTTAGTTAGCCAGACCTACGAG. It is translated as CASSLVSQTYE. The entire CDR3 protein reads CASSLVSQTYEQYF.

This clone was seen many times. The read comes to an end 3 residues before the CDR3 does, leaving the germline J gene to fill in the end. This chain joins TRBV7-8 and TRBJ2-2; 11 nucleotides line up with TRBD1. This CDR3 is built from 15 residues. CDR1 and CDR2 from the germline V gene are SGHVS and FQNEAQ. Trimming took 5 bases from V and 4 from J; bases not matched to a gene: 3. CDR3 DNA, as far as it was read: TGTGCCAGCAGCGGGACAGGGGGTATCACCGGGGAG. It codes for CASSGTGGITGE. In full, the CDR3 is CASSGTGGITGELFF.

This clone has ten or more counts. The CDR3 is cut off 3 residues early in the read; its end comes from the germline J gene. This chain connects TRBV2 to TRBJ2-5; TRBD2 might be the D (6 bases). Germline V gene sequence: CDR1 SNHLY, CDR2 FYNNEI. V lost 2 bases and J lost 7, with 17 bases in between. The CDR3 covers 15 residues. The CDR3 spells CASSETGLLSATQYF. CDR3 bases read: TGTGCCAGCAGTGAAACGGGACTCCTTTCGGCGACC.

This clone was seen at least ten times. The observed sequence ends 3 residues before the CDR3 terminus, with the missing tail filled in from the germline J gene. The chain links TRBV2 to TRBJ2-5; no reliable D call. This CDR3 is built from 11 residues. Germline V gene data show CDR1 as SNHLY and CDR2 as FYNNEI. V gave up 3 bases and J gave up 7 bases, with 6 bases separating them. CDR3 in amino acids: CASSDGGTQYF. The DNA read from the CDR3 is TGTGCCAGCAGTGACGGTGGGACC.

This clone was detected many times. The missing CDR3 end, 3 residues past where the read stops, is filled in from the germline J gene. This chain joins TRBV20-1 and TRBJ1-5; 7 bases map to TRBD1. Germline loops: CDR1 DFQATT, CDR2 SNEGSKA (reference sequence). The CDR3 spans 18 residues. The V segment lost 1 base and the J segment 7 bases; nucleotides outside the gene matches: 19. CDR3 sequence reads: CSARGLRDRLSGYQPQHF. Incomplete CDR3 DNA: TGCAGTGCTAGAGGGCTCCGGGACAGACTGTCTGGTTACCAGCCC.

This clone was counted only a few times. From the germline J gene comes the end of the CDR3, since the read stops 3 residues before it. The V call is TRBV4-2, the J call TRBJ2-7; 8 nucleotides line up with TRBD2. Losses at the gene ends were 4 bases for V and 3 bases for J; bases not matched to a gene: 5. CDR3 length: 14 amino acids. Germline V gene lookup returns CDR1 LGHNA and CDR2 YNFKEQ. The chain's CDR3 is CASSPSLAGYEQYF. CDR3 DNA (partial): TGTGCCAGCAGCCCATCCCTAGCGGGCTACGAG.

This clone came up many times. With the read ending 3 residues before the CDR3 end, the germline J gene is used to fill in that end. This sequence joins TRBV6-1 and TRBJ2-7; 7 bases line up with TRBD1. The CDR3 has 16 amino acids. The trim removed 3 bases at V and 3 bases at J, leaving 11 bases unmatched. Germline values: CDR1 MNHNS, CDR2 SASEGT. The CDR3 protein is CASSEGTALYLYEQYF. The sequenced CDR3 bases are TGTGCCAGCAGTGAGGGGACAGCCCTTTACCTCTACGAG.

This clone was detected many times. The read finishes 3 residues shy of the CDR3 end, and the germline J gene is used to complete it. The V and J genes are TRBV2 and TRBJ2-7, with D perhaps TRBD1 (6 bases). The CDR3 is made up of 13 amino acids. The ends were cut back, 8 bases at V and 1 base at J, with 12 bases in the middle. Germline assignment: CDR1 SNHLY and CDR2 FYNNEI. CDR3 bases read: TGTGCCAGCTCCCGGGACACATCCTACGAG. Translated: CASSRDTSYE. The CDR3 reads in full as CASSRDTSYEQYF.

In this sample, this clone turned up many times. The read halts 3 residues ahead of the CDR3 end, with the missing end drawn from the germline J gene. V gene TRBV6-1 combines with J gene TRBJ2-2, with D unresolved. The CDR3 loop spans 14 amino acids. Per the germline V gene, CDR1 is MNHNS and CDR2 is SASEGT. The V and J ends lost 0 bases and 7 bases respectively, with 9 bases between them. The sequenced CDR3 bases are TGTGCCAGCAGTGAAGCGTTTCCAAACGGGGAG. This codes for CASSEAFPNGE. The entire CDR3 protein reads CASSEAFPNGELFF.

Many counts were recorded for this clone. The CDR3 end lies 3 residues beyond the end of the read and is filled in from the germline J gene. This chain joins TRBV29-1 and TRBJ2-7; D is possibly TRBD1 (5 bases). The V end was cut by 5 bases, the J end by 4 bases, with 15 bases between. CDR1 and CDR2 from the germline V gene are SQVTM and ANQGSEA. This CDR3 spans 13 amino acids. The CDR3 protein is CSVSGQGLYEQYF. The covered CDR3 bases are TGCAGCGTTAGTGGGCAGGGATTGTACGAG.

This clone showed up many times. Sequencing ends 3 residues short of the CDR3 end; the germline J gene provides the rest. The rearrangement joins TRBV30 to TRBJ2-2; perhaps TRBD2 as D (6 bases). Trimming cost V 4 bases and J 6 bases, with 12 bases left between them. The CDR3 contains 13 residues. The germline gives CDR1 GTSNPN, CDR2 SVGIG (reference sequence). The CDR3 region is CAWMGWGAGELFF. The sequenced CDR3 bases are TGTGCCTGGATGGGATGGGGGGCCGGGGAG.

This clone was counted many times. The read terminates 3 residues before the CDR3 end, so the remaining end is supplied by the germline J gene. This sequence joins TRBV13 and TRBJ2-2, with TRBD2 as a possible D gene (6 bases). Germline CDR1 is PRHDT and CDR2 is FYEKMQ (reference sequence). V was trimmed by 5 bases and J by 1 base, leaving 20 bases between them. The CDR3 runs 18 residues. The part of the CDR3 DNA that was read is TGTGCCAGCAGCCCCCGGGGACTGACTAATTTGAACACCGGGGAG. This codes for CASSPRGLTNLNTGE. The entire CDR3 is CASSPRGLTNLNTGELFF.

On this clone: With the read ending 3 residues before the CDR3 end, the germline J gene is used to fill in that end. The V call is TRBV7-2, the J call TRBJ2-7, with 10 bases lining up with TRBD1. Germline CDR1 reads SGHTA; CDR2 reads FQGNSA. The CDR3 is 17 residues long. J lost 3 bases, V lost 0 bases, and 8 bases had no gene match. Incomplete CDR3 DNA: TGTGCCAGCAGCTTAGCGCCCTTGGGACAGGGGAGCTACGAG. Translated, it gives CASSLAPLGQGSYE. The whole CDR3 sequence reads CASSLAPLGQGSYEQYF.

This clone was seen repeatedly, ten times or more. Read sequence stops 3 residues before the CDR3 end, and the germline J gene provides the missing end. The chain carries TRBV20-1 and TRBJ1-5; unclear D gene. V was cut by 3 bases and J by 5 bases, with 23 bases left in between. The germline CDR1 and CDR2 sequences are DFQATT and SNEGSKA (reference sequence). This CDR3 is built from 17 residues. The CDR3 bases that were read are TGCAGTGCTAGGGGTGGTGGGCTGAGCAGTGGCGATCAGCCC. This translates into CSARGGGLSSGDQP. The full CDR3 protein reads CSARGGGLSSGDQPQHF.

This clone was detected a few times. The read ends 3 residues shy of where the CDR3 ends; the end is completed using the germline J gene. This rearrangement joins TRBV2 to TRBJ1-1, with D unclear. Germline CDR1 and CDR2: SNHLY and FYNNEI. The CDR3 contains 11 residues. The V end lost 7 bases, the J end lost 6 bases, and 9 bases lay between the germline ends. The CDR3 bases that were read are TGTGCCAGCACGCAGGACTCTGAA. Its protein product is CASTQDSE. The whole CDR3 reads CASTQDSEAFF.

This clone occurred many times. The read is 3 residues too short to cover the CDR3 end, so that end is filled in from the germline J gene. The rearrangement links TRBV20-1 to TRBJ1-6, with D hard to call. Germline values: CDR1 DFQATT, CDR2 SNEGSKA (reference sequence). CDR3 length: 14 amino acids. Partial CDR3 DNA: TGCAGGCCCTCTAGGGTCCTGGCGGGTTCACCC. This encodes CRPSRVLAGSP. The full CDR3 protein is CRPSRVLAGSPLHF.

This clone was seen ten or more times. The read comes to an end 3 residues before the CDR3 does, leaving the germline J gene to fill in the end. This chain connects TRBV12-3 or TRBV12-4 to TRBJ2-5; D not certain. V was clipped by 6 bases and J by 1 base, with 6 bases between them. The CDR3 is made up of 12 amino acids. CDR3 DNA, as far as it was read: TGTGCCAGCAGGTCTTTCCAAGAGACC. This gives the protein CASRSFQET. The full CDR3 sequence reads CASRSFQETQYF.

This clone occurred many times. The CDR3 extends 3 residues past the end of the read, so its final part is completed from the germline J gene. V gene TRBV19 combines with J gene TRBJ2-2; D perhaps matches TRBD1 (8 bases). The CDR3 sequence is 16 residues long. Trimming removed 8 bases at V and 2 bases at J, with 18 bases between. Germline-derived CDR1 and CDR2 are LNHDA and SQIVND (reference sequence). The covered CDR3 bases are TGTGCCAGTGGGGGGGACAGGACGCAAAACACCGGGGAG. The encoded protein is CASGGDRTQNTGE. The entire CDR3 protein is CASGGDRTQNTGELFF.

This clone was seen repeatedly, ten times or more. The read is 3 residues too short to cover the CDR3 end, so that end is filled in from the germline J gene. The V and J genes are TRBV6-1 and TRBJ1-4; D remains ambiguous. V lost 3 bases and J lost 8, with 13 bases in between. The V gene's germline CDR1 is MNHNS and CDR2 SASEGT. The CDR3 runs to 14 residues. CDR3 DNA (partial): TGTGCCAGCAGTGATAGTGTCAAGGGCGAAAAA. It yields the protein CASSDSVKGEK. The full CDR3 is CASSDSVKGEKLFF.

This clone showed up many times. The CDR3 end is not reached by the read, which stops 3 residues before it; the germline J gene fills it in. The gene calls are TRBV29-1 and TRBJ2-1, with TRBD2 matching over 8 bases. The CDR3 contains 14 residues. V was pared by 5 bases and J by 9 bases, with 12 bases of the junction left unmatched. Germline-derived CDR1 and CDR2 are SQVTM and ANQGSEA. CDR3 protein: CSVNPRGLEVEQFF. The DNA read from the CDR3 is TGCAGCGTTAACCCTCGGGGACTAGAGGTTGAG.

This clone was counted ten times or more. The CDR3 goes on 3 residues after the read ends, and that part is filled in from the germline J gene. The V call is TRBV7-9, the J call TRBJ1-6; no clear D. V was cut by 4 bases and J by 8 bases, with 9 bases left in between. Germline CDR1 and CDR2: SEHNR and FQNEAQ (reference sequence). CDR3 length equals 13 residues. CDR3 DNA, as far as it was read: TGTGCCAGCAGCTCCCTTCGGGATTCACCC. Translation gives CASSSLRDSP. The entire CDR3 reads CASSSLRDSPLHF.